This T cell receptor beta chain originates from a study of T cell responses to AZD1222 COVID-19 vaccine (dated by TCRdb to the early 2020s). General notes on the study: AZD1222 recipients whose second dose came at about 4 weeks and those whose second dose came at about 12 weeks were combined into one group, since spike-specific TCR depth and breadth did not differ between the two schedules. TCR sequencing was performed for roughly 240 trial participants, of whom roughly 200 were given two doses of AZD1222 and around 25 were given two doses of MenACWY control vaccine. Trial participants were enrolled into age subgroups of 18-55, 56-69 and 70-plus years, which contained about 150, 28 and 57 TCR-sequenced participants, respectively. Overall study outcomes, separate from this receptor: Most participants were white British and females outnumbered males, and the authors suggested that clonal diversity may have been underestimated. In the small 56-69-year group, the increase in depth fell short of significance, most likely because of low power. Spike-specific TCR breadth and depth rose significantly after two AZD1222 doses compared with day 0 and with MenACWY recipients. CD4 TCRs associated with the vaccine covered the entire spike protein, and the dominant responses were in regions 160-218 and 743-854. Because no day 14 peak-response samples were available, repertoires were characterized only after the peak T cell response. Reportedly, close to half of the unique spike-specific TCRs recognized epitopes lying outside the regions that are mutated in the B.1.351 and B.1.1.7 variants. Only five to seven AZD1222 recipients were SARS-CoV-2 seropositive at baseline, limiting conclusions about previously exposed vaccinees.

The time point label of this sample denotes: baseline before first vaccination. The vaccinee samples were drawn from two UK trials, COV001 and COV002, one of which was a single-blind randomized controlled phase 2/3 trial testing AZD1222 (ChAdOx1 nCoV-19) in healthy adults. Trial participant PBMC samples were collected at day 0 and day 28 after the second dose for TCRbeta chain sequencing. With regard to this clone: Its antigen remains undetermined. Per-nucleotide qualities are absent, and no much larger clonotype sits a single base away.

Here V drops 3 bases and J drops 9 bases, and the junction holds 15 bases not matched to any gene. Inclusive of the bounding cysteine and phenylalanine, the CDR3 is 17 residues long. Only the CDR3 region is kept as DNA, spanning 51 bases read in frame from base 1. CDR1 LGHDT and CDR2 YNNKEL were looked up in the germline V gene (reference sequence). The CDR3 regions of human TCRbeta chains were subjected to immunosequencing. Per the authors' processing: Repertoire TCRs were matched against a reference library of SARS-CoV-2-specific TCRs generated with the MIRA antigen-specificity platform. Breadth was defined as the fraction of unique TCRs that were SARS-CoV-2-associated, and depth was defined as the fraction of total T cells that were SARS-CoV-2-associated. Using the MIRA data, every spike-specific TCR was mapped to the spike region that the TCR reacted to and assigned to either a CD4 or a CD8 class. Log10-transformed breadth and depth values were compared by one-way ANOVA with Sidak's multiple comparisons tests. TCRdb's version of the immuneACCESS table is confined to in-frame rearrangements and falls short of the full clone set. An unresolved V gene accounts for under half of the shortfall where checked; the remainder is of unknown origin. D and trimming were read from the DNA, whereas the V and J calls and clone size are those reported in that table. For this sample there are some 110,000 clones; 92% appear just once. The ten top clones hold around 1.8% of the sample.

This clonotype was sampled from an adult in good health. In this chain, TRBV3-1 (or the pseudogene TRBV3-2) is recombined with TRBJ2-2, and TRBD2 matches 8 of the central bases. The material was peripheral blood, obtained on day 0 of AZD1222 vaccination. The CDR3 reads as follows: CASSHSFGGAVERELFF. In nucleotides, the sequence is TGTGCCAGCAGCCACTCCTTCGGGGGGGCCGTAGAAAGGGAGCTGTTTTTT.